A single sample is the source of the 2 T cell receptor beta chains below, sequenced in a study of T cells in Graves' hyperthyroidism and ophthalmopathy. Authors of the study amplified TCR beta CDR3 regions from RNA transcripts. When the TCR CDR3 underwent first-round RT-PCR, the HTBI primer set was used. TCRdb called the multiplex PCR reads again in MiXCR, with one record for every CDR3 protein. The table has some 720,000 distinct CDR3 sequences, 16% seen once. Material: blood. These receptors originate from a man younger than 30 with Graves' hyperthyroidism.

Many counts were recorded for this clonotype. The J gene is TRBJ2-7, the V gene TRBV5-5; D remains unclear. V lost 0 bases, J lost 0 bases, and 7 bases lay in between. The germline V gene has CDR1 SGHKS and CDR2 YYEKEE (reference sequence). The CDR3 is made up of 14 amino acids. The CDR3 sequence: CASSLEDFSYEQYF. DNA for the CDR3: TGTGCCAGCAGCTTGGAGGATTTCTCCTACGAGCAGTACTTC.

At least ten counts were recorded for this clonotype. The CDR3 reads CASSLGRRQGWNTEAFF. The CDR3 DNA reads TGTGCCAGCAGCTTAGGACGGAGACAGGGCTGGAACACTGAAGCTTTCTTT. The rearrangement links TRBV11-2 to TRBJ1-1, with TRBD1 identical over 7 bases. The V segment lost 1 base and the J segment 1 base; nucleotides outside the gene matches: 9. Germline values: CDR1 SGHAT, CDR2 FQNNGV. The CDR3 runs to 17 residues.